The next 30 T cell receptor beta chains were all read from a single sample in a study of CD8 T cells in ankylosing spondylitis. TCRdb passed the 5' RACE reads through MiXCR, listing each CDR3 protein once. The data hold 250,000 to 300,000 distinct CDR3 sequences, with about 20% observed a single time. The sample comprised blood, either unsorted or a sorted T cell fraction (not recorded which). The receptors were sampled from a male donor with ankylosing spondylitis or in good health (not recorded which).

This clonotype appeared a few times. This chain uses TRBV27 with TRBJ1-1, with D unresolved. CDR3 length equals 15 residues. Per germline, CDR1 MNHEY and CDR2 SMNVEV (reference sequence). Trimming removed 4 bases from V and 1 base from J, with 13 bases in between. CDR3 loop: CASSSPGDRNTEAFF. CDR3 nucleotides: TGTGCCAGCAGTTCCCCCGGGGATAGGAACACTGAAGCTTTCTTT.

The CDR3 here is CASSLLGGHEAFF. Here the CDR3 DNA reads TGTGCCAGCAGCTTGTTGGGGGGGCATGAAGCTTTCTTT. The V and J genes are TRBV5-6 and TRBJ1-1; maybe TRBD1 (6 bases). CDR3 size: 13 residues. The germline V gene encodes CDR1 SGHDT and CDR2 YYEEEE. Trimming took 1 base from V and 7 from J, leaving 11 bases between them.

The rearrangement joins TRBV28 to TRBJ2-7; D is tentatively TRBD1 or TRBD2 (5 bases each). This CDR3 is 15 amino acids long. Trimming left V 5 bases short and J 3 bases short, with 17 bases between. Germline loops: CDR1 MDHEN, CDR2 SYDVKM. The DNA of the CDR3 is TGTGCCAGCAGTCCCCAGGGAGCCAACCTCTACGAGCAGTACGTC. This encodes CASSPQGANLYEQYV.

This clonotype was recorded a few times. This rearrangement joins TRBV5-5 to TRBJ1-5; 7 nucleotides line up with TRBD1. The CDR3 sequence is 15 residues long. Germline V gene data show CDR1 as SGHKS and CDR2 as YYEKEE (reference sequence). V lost 4 bases and J lost 1; bases outside the gene matches: 5. CDR3 sequence reads: CASSLEGASNQPQHF. CDR3 DNA sequence: TGTGCCAGCAGCCTCGAGGGGGCGAGCAATCAGCCCCAGCATTTT.

This sequence joins TRBV12-3 or TRBV12-4 and TRBJ1-6; a weak D match, TRBD1 (5 bases). The CDR3 extends over 14 amino acids. V lost 4 bases, J lost 9 bases, and 13 bases lay in between. CDR3 region: CASSSMGVGSPLHF. The CDR3 DNA follows: TGTGCCAGCAGTTCCATGGGGGTAGGTTCACCCCTCCACTTT.

This clonotype was seen ten or more times. The rearrangement joins TRBV20-1 to TRBJ1-4; D remains ambiguous. The V gene's germline CDR1 is DFQATT and CDR2 SNEGSKA (reference sequence). This CDR3 has 14 amino acids. V shed 1 base and J shed 7 bases, with 13 bases lying between them. DNA for the CDR3: TGCAGTGCTAGAGTGGTGGAGATTAGTGAAAAACTGTTTTTT. As protein: CSARVVEISEKLFF.

V is TRBV10-3 and J is TRBJ2-3; D uncertain. The length of the CDR3 is 17 residues. Germline-derived CDR1 and CDR2 are ENHRY and SYGVKD. The ends were cut back, 10 bases at V and 2 bases at J, with 25 bases in the middle. Here the CDR3 DNA reads TGTGCCACCACCCGGATGTCAGCGACCCATTACACAGATACGCAGTATTTT. Its translation is CATTRMSATHYTDTQYF.

This clonotype was recorded only once. This chain links TRBV5-1 with TRBJ2-3, with TRBD2 as a possible D gene (6 bases). This CDR3 comprises 14 residues. Germline V gene sequence: CDR1 SGHRS, CDR2 YFSETQ. The V and J ends lost 4 bases and 5 bases respectively, with 14 bases between them. The CDR3 nucleotides read TGCGCCAGCAGCCCGAGACTAGATAGAGATACGCAGTATTTT. Residues: CASSPRLDRDTQYF.

This clonotype was seen many times. This rearrangement joins TRBV11-2 to TRBJ2-7; D possibly matches TRBD1 or TRBD2 (6 bases each). Trimming cost V 7 bases and J 4 bases, with 17 bases left between them. The CDR3 is made up of 14 amino acids. Germline V lookup: CDR1 SGHAT, CDR2 FQNNGV. CDR3 in amino acids: CASKGGSFRYEQYV. DNA for the CDR3: TGTGCCAGCAAGGGGGGATCCTTTCGGTACGAGCAGTACGTC.

This clonotype was picked up a small number of times. The gene calls are TRBV9 and TRBJ1-1, with D perhaps TRBD1 (5 bases). V lost 0 bases to trimming and J lost 3 bases, with 9 bases between them. CDR3 size: 14 residues. CDR1 and CDR2 (germline): SGDLS, YYNGEE. CDR3 region: CASSVGGADTEAFF. The CDR3 region has the DNA TGTGCCAGCAGCGTAGGAGGGGCGGACACTGAAGCTTTCTTT.

The chain couples TRBV5-6 to TRBJ2-3; D not certain. This CDR3 has 16 residues. Germline CDR1 reads SGHDT; CDR2 reads YYEEEE. Trimming pared 2 bases from V and 4 bases from J, leaving 17 bases between. Here the CDR3 DNA reads TGTGCCAGCAGCTTAGGTTTAGCTCCCGACGCAGATACGCAGTATTTT. Translation: CASSLGLAPDADTQYF.

This clonotype came up a few times. This chain links TRBV5-1 with TRBJ2-7; TRBD1 aligns across 9 bases. The CDR3 consists of 14 residues. Germline CDR1 SGHRS, CDR2 YFSETQ. The V gene end was trimmed by 0 bases and the J gene end by 2 bases; junction bases not matched to a gene: 0. The chain's CDR3 is CASSLDRGPYEQYV. In DNA, the CDR3 is TGCGCCAGCAGCTTGGACAGGGGGCCCTACGAGCAGTACGTC.

This rearrangement joins TRBV5-1 to TRBJ1-2; tentative D call: TRBD1 (5 bases). With 0 bases removed from V and 0 bases from J, the gap between germline ends came to 15 bases. CDR1 and CDR2 from the germline V gene are SGHRS and YFSETQ. This CDR3 is 17 amino acids long. The CDR3 reads CASSLGPPGPSNYGYTF. CDR3 DNA: TGCGCCAGCAGCTTGGGGCCACCGGGACCTTCTAACTATGGCTACACCTTC.

The V gene is TRBV10-3, the J gene TRBJ2-1, with D perhaps matching TRBD2 (5 bases). V shed 8 bases and J shed 2 bases, with 10 bases lying between them. This CDR3 has 13 residues. Germline-derived CDR1 and CDR2 are ENHRY and SYGVKD. The CDR3 loop is CAIRHGTYNEQFF. The CDR3 DNA reads TGTGCCATCCGACACGGGACCTACAATGAGCAGTTCTTC.

This clonotype was seen a few times. The J gene is TRBJ2-1, the V gene TRBV5-1; 7 bases line up with TRBD1. Germline CDR1 is SGHRS and CDR2 is YFSETQ. The CDR3 runs 15 residues. V gave up 7 bases and J gave up 7 bases; unmatched junction bases: 14. CDR3 sequence: CASAVISGTDNEQFF. The CDR3 region has the DNA TGCGCCAGCGCTGTGATCTCCGGGACAGATAATGAGCAGTTCTTC.

A few counts support this clonotype. The genes are TRBV29-1 and TRBJ1-1, with 9 nucleotides matching TRBD1. In germline, CDR1 is SQVTM, CDR2 ANQGSEA. CDR3 length equals 15 residues. V was pared by 7 bases and J by 3 bases, with 12 bases of the junction left unmatched. CDR3: CSATGTGSAHTEAFF. The CDR3 DNA reads as TGCAGCGCTACCGGGACAGGGTCGGCACACACTGAAGCTTTCTTT. Variable domain in full (rest from reference TRBV29-1 and TRBJ1-1): SAVISQKPSRDICQRGTSLTIQCQVDSQVTMMFWYRQQPGQSLTLIATANQGSEATYESGFVIDKFPISRPNLTFSTLTVSNMSPEDSSIYLCSATGTGSAHTEAFFGQGTRLTVV.

This clonotype was recorded at least ten times. This chain joins TRBV12-3 or TRBV12-4 and TRBJ2-1, with 8 bases identical to TRBD2. This CDR3 spans 15 amino acids. The V segment lost 6 bases and the J segment 0 bases; nucleotides outside the gene matches: 4. The CDR3 sequence: CASSLSGSSYNEQFF. DNA for the CDR3: TGTGCCAGCAGCTTAAGCGGGAGCTCCTACAATGAGCAGTTCTTC.

In this sample, this clonotype turned up many times. This chain uses TRBV28 with TRBJ2-3; no definite D call. Per germline, CDR1 MDHEN and CDR2 SYDVKM. This CDR3 contains 14 residues. The V gene lost 2 bases and the J gene lost 6 bases, with 12 bases spanning the gap. CDR3 region: CASSLDAVRDTQYF. CDR3 in DNA: TGTGCCAGCAGTTTAGATGCTGTTAGGGATACGCAGTATTTT.

V and J are TRBV5-1 and TRBJ2-1; 12 bases agree with TRBD1. The CDR3 is made up of 15 amino acids. V lost 2 bases to trimming and J lost 7 bases; unmatched junction nucleotides: 4. Germline V gene lookup returns CDR1 SGHRS and CDR2 YFSETQ. CDR3 nucleotide sequence: TGCGCCAGCAGCTTCCCGGGACAGGGGGCGAATGAGCAGTTCTTC. The encoded protein is CASSFPGQGANEQFF.

The rearrangement joins TRBV12-3 or TRBV12-4 to TRBJ2-5; D remains ambiguous. There are 15 residues in the CDR3. Trimming pared 5 bases from V and 4 bases from J, leaving 17 bases between. The CDR3 sequence is CASSEAPLTRETQYF. Here the CDR3 DNA reads TGTGCCAGCAGTGAGGCCCCCCTGACAAGAGAGACCCAGTACTTC.

This clonotype was seen ten or more times. This chain connects TRBV20-1 to TRBJ1-3; no clear D. The V gene lost 5 bases and the J gene lost 0 bases, with 5 bases spanning the gap. Germline V gene lookup returns CDR1 DFQATT and CDR2 SNEGSKA (reference sequence). The CDR3 contains 12 residues. CDR3 protein: CSAWDSGNTIYF. CDR3 bases: TGCAGTGCTTGGGACTCTGGAAACACCATATATTTT.

The rearrangement links TRBV20-1 to TRBJ2-3; 8 nucleotides agree with TRBD2. V lost 5 bases, J lost 2 bases, and 9 bases stayed unmatched. Germline V gives CDR1 DFQATT, CDR2 SNEGSKA (reference sequence). This CDR3 is built from 15 residues. The CDR3 coding sequence is TGCAGTGCTCAGGGGACTAGTACCGACACAGATACGCAGTATTTT. Protein: CSAQGTSTDTDTQYF.

The chain has TRBV30 and TRBJ1-5; 8 nucleotides align to TRBD1. Looked up from germline, CDR1 is GTSNPN and CDR2 is SVGIG (reference sequence). This CDR3 is 14 amino acids long. The J segment lost 6 bases and the V segment lost 1 base, leaving 5 bases of the junction unmatched. The CDR3 DNA is TGTGCCTGGAGTGGTGGTCAGGGGGCTCAGCCCCAGCATTTT. Protein sequence: CAWSGGQGAQPQHF.

This clonotype was observed a handful of times. This chain links TRBV18 with TRBJ2-7; D is perhaps TRBD2 (5 bases). The V and J ends lost 3 bases and 4 bases respectively, with 13 bases between them. The CDR3 runs 14 residues. Germline V CDR1 and CDR2: KGHSH, LQKENI. This CDR3 reads CASSPREGLYEQYV. The CDR3, as DNA: TGTGCCAGCTCACCCAGAGAGGGCCTATACGAGCAGTACGTC.

This clonotype was seen more than once but under ten times. J is TRBJ2-3 and V is TRBV6-6, with a possible D match to TRBD2 (5 bases). Germline V gene data show CDR1 as MNHNY and CDR2 as SVGAGI (reference sequence). Trimming cost V 2 bases and J 7 bases, with 10 bases left between them. This CDR3 comprises 13 residues. The CDR3 nucleotides are TGTGCCAGCAGTTACCCGGGGTCCTATACGCAGTATTTT. Translating it yields CASSYPGSYTQYF.

V usage is TRBV5-1 and J usage is TRBJ1-6, with a tentative D call TRBD1 (5 bases). This CDR3 spans 15 amino acids. From germline, CDR1 is SGHRS and CDR2 YFSETQ. The V end was cut by 4 bases, the J end by 7 bases, with 15 bases between. The CDR3 nucleotides are TGCGCCAGCAGCGCTCCAGGGAGGACAAATTCACCCCTCCACTTT. Protein product: CASSAPGRTNSPLHF.

This clonotype has ten or more counts. The chain uses TRBV5-1 and TRBJ2-4; no definite D call. Germline V gives CDR1 SGHRS, CDR2 YFSETQ. The CDR3 consists of 14 residues. Trimming shortened V by 0 bases and J by 3 bases, and 7 bases separated the two germline ends. The CDR3 nucleotides are TGCGCCAGCAGCTTGGGGGATGTCAAAAACATTCAGTACTTC. Translated: CASSLGDVKNIQYF.

This chain links TRBV9 with TRBJ1-2; 7 bases agree with TRBD1. The CDR3 runs to 18 residues. J gave up 4 bases and V 0 bases, and 15 bases lay outside the gene matches. Germline V CDR1 and CDR2: SGDLS, YYNGEE. CDR3 sequence reads: CASSVESRGGGGGYGYTF. The CDR3 bases are TGTGCCAGCAGCGTAGAGAGTCGTGGCGGAGGGGGCGGCTATGGCTACACCTTC. The full variable domain, with the rest looked up from reference TRBV9 and TRBJ1-2, is DSGVTQTPKHLITATGQRVTLRCSPRSGDLSVYWYQQSLDQGLQFLIQYYNGEERAKGNILERFSAQQFPDLHSELNLSSLELGDSALYFCASSVESRGGGGGYGYTFGSGTRLTVV.

This clonotype was picked up a small number of times. The chain employs TRBV7-2 and TRBJ2-3; D is undetermined. CDR3 length equals 13 residues. The V and J ends lost 1 base and 10 bases respectively, with 12 bases between them. Germline CDR1 SGHTA, CDR2 FQGNSA. DNA for the CDR3: TGTGCCAGCAGCTTAGATGTGGTTATGGCGCAGTATTTT. This gives the protein CASSLDVVMAQYF.

This clonotype was seen more than once but under ten times. The chain employs TRBV5-1 and TRBJ1-3; D unclear. The germline gives CDR1 SGHRS, CDR2 YFSETQ. Trimming took 3 bases from V and 0 from J, leaving 13 bases between them. The CDR3 has 16 residues. CDR3 region: CASSWQPNTSGNTIYF. The DNA for the CDR3 is TGCGCCAGCAGCTGGCAACCCAATACCTCTGGAAACACCATATATTTT.